These T cell receptor beta chains were read from a single sample in a study of control samples from healthy donors and cancer patients. Sequencing was performed with immunoSEQ multiplex PCR; in TCRdb, only in-frame clones are kept and a portion is missing. The sample carries about 140,000 clones, approximately 86% recorded once. Sequencing was performed on blood. These receptors were collected from a woman aged 25 to 45 in good health. Each CDR3 is given with its conserved first and last residue. A D gene is named only where the DNA matches it firmly. Expanded clones are given a class, and other clones once, few, many or no size at all.

TRBV21-1	.	.	21	TRBJ2-7	CASSNHERTGTSGRAIYEQYF	TGTGCCAGCAGCAATCACGAGAGGACCGGGACTAGCGGGAGGGCCATCTACGAGCAGTACTTC
TRBV11-2	.	TRBD1	13	TRBJ1-1	CASSRDRGPEAFF	TGTGCCAGCAGCCGCGACAGGGGGCCTGAAGCTTTCTTT
TRBV19	once	.	14	TRBJ1-1	CASSIGGGNTEAFF	TGTGCCAGTAGTATAGGCGGTGGTAACACTGAAGCTTTCTTT
TRBV29-1	.	.	13	TRBJ2-7	CSGGVGTHDEQYF	TGCAGCGGCGGAGTCGGGACACATGACGAGCAGTACTTC
TRBV19	.	.	13	TRBJ1-6	CASSAGDSSPLHF	TGTGCCAGTTCTGCAGGGGATTCTTCACCCCTCCACTTT
TRBV24-1	.	.	13	TRBJ2-7	CATSGQGGDEQYF	TGTGCCACCAGTGGGCAGGGGGGCGACGAGCAGTACTTC
TRBV6-5	.	.	14	TRBJ2-7	CASGGTGDSLEQYF	TGTGCCAGCGGAGGGACGGGAGATTCGCTCGAGCAGTACTTC
TRBV6-5	.	TRBD1	16	TRBJ1-2	CASSYEPTGYSYGYTF	TGTGCCAGCAGTTACGAACCGACAGGGTACTCCTATGGCTACACCTTC
TRBV5-1	.	.	15	TRBJ2-7	CASSLTAGVIYEQYF	TGCGCCAGCAGCTTGACGGCAGGGGTGATCTACGAGCAGTACTTC
TRBV4-2	.	.	16	TRBJ1-3	CASSQVGGPDGNTIYF	TGTGCCAGCAGCCAAGTCGGCGGGCCTGATGGAAACACCATATATTTT
TRBV28	.	.	15	TRBJ2-7	CASRRGDGKGYEQYF	TGTGCCAGCCGCAGGGGGGACGGAAAGGGCTACGAGCAGTACTTC
TRBV2	.	TRBD2	15	TRBJ2-1	CASSPGLAGGMAQFF	TGTGCCAGCAGCCCGGGACTAGCGGGAGGAATGGCGCAGTTCTTC
TRBV19	many	.	14	TRBJ1-5	CASSQGNGGQPQHF	TGTGCCAGTAGTCAGGGGAACGGGGGCCAGCCCCAGCATTTT
TRBV5-1	.	TRBD2	15	TRBJ2-2	CASSAPLAGTGELFF	TGCGCCAGCAGCGCCCCACTAGCGGGAACCGGGGAGCTGTTTTTT
TRBV7-8	.	.	19	TRBJ2-3	CASSSPSASSDLFTDTQYF	TGTGCCAGCAGCTCTCCCTCCGCGTCGTCGGACCTCTTCACAGATACGCAGTATTTT
TRBV4-2	.	.	15	TRBJ2-1	CASSQVELATGEQFF	TGTGCCAGCAGCCAAGTTGAGCTAGCCACCGGTGAGCAGTTCTTC
TRBV14	few	.	14	TRBJ1-6	CASSQGRENSPLHF	TGTGCCAGCAGCCAAGGCAGGGAAAATTCACCCCTCCACTTT
TRBV18	.	.	15	TRBJ1-2	CASSPLQGTNYGYTF	TGTGCCAGCTCACCACTCCAGGGCACTAACTATGGCTACACCTTC
TRBV11-3	.	.	13	TRBJ2-7	CASSLYESGEQYF	TGTGCCAGCAGCTTGTACGAATCGGGCGAGCAGTACTTC
TRBV4-1	.	.	17	TRBJ2-5	CASSQDRPGTRQETQYF	TGCGCCAGCAGCCAAGATCGTCCAGGGACGAGGCAAGAGACCCAGTACTTC
TRBV5-1	once	.	12	TRBJ2-5	CASSLLAETQYF	TGCGCCAGCAGCCTGCTGGCGGAGACCCAGTACTTC
TRBV6-5	.	.	14	TRBJ1-2	CASSPRGRVDGYTF	TGTGCCAGCAGTCCCCGAGGCAGGGTGGATGGCTACACCTTC
TRBV4-2	.	TRBD2	16	TRBJ2-1	CASSHTSGGIYNEQFF	TGTGCCAGCAGCCACACTAGCGGGGGGATCTACAATGAGCAGTTCTTC
TRBV7-2	.	.	14	TRBJ2-3	CASSLARASDTQYF	TGTGCCAGCAGCTTAGCGCGGGCGTCTGATACGCAGTATTTT
TRBV20-1	.	TRBD2	14	TRBJ2-2	CSASGRANTGELFF	TGCAGTGCAAGTGGGAGGGCGAACACCGGGGAGCTGTTTTTT
TRBV4-1	.	TRBD1	16	TRBJ1-4	CASSQVQGAADEKLFF	TGCGCCAGCAGCCAAGTTCAGGGGGCGGCCGATGAAAAACTGTTTTTT
TRBV9	.	TRBD2	15	TRBJ2-1	CASSVGTSGYNEQFF	TGTGCCAGCAGCGTTGGGACTAGCGGATACAATGAGCAGTTCTTC
TRBV2	few	TRBD2	18	TRBJ2-7	CASSEGLAGERGTYEQYF	TGTGCCAGCAGTGAAGGACTAGCGGGAGAACGCGGCACCTACGAGCAGTACTTC
TRBV2	.	.	15	TRBJ2-1	CASSVQASSYNEQFF	TGTGCCAGCAGCGTACAAGCGAGCTCCTACAATGAGCAGTTCTTC
TRBV10-3	.	.	13	TRBJ1-1	CAINRDKNTEAFF	TGTGCCATCAACCGAGACAAGAACACTGAAGCTTTCTTT
TRBV5-1	.	TRBD2	14	TRBJ2-7	CASSFIAGEGEQYF	TGCGCCAGCAGCTTTATAGCGGGAGAGGGCGAGCAGTACTTC
TRBV11-3	.	.	13	TRBJ1-1	CASMRRGDTEAFF	TGTGCCAGCATGCGGAGGGGGGACACTGAAGCTTTCTTT
TRBV11-2	.	.	15	TRBJ2-7	CASSLETYISGEQYF	TGTGCCAGCAGCTTAGAGACCTATATCTCGGGAGAGCAGTACTTC
TRBV3-1/TRBV3-2	.	.	13	TRBJ1-2	CASSQAGNYGYTF	TGTGCCAGCAGCCAAGCCGGGAACTATGGCTACACCTTC
TRBV7-9	.	TRBD1	16	TRBJ1-1	CASSAFGQGSGTEAFF	TGTGCCAGCAGCGCGTTCGGACAGGGTTCGGGCACTGAAGCTTTCTTT
TRBV6-5	.	TRBD1	14	TRBJ2-5	CASSYSGQGLTQYF	TGTGCCAGCAGTTACTCGGGACAGGGTTTGACCCAGTACTTC
TRBV18	.	TRBD1	13	TRBJ2-5	CASSPTGEETQYF	TGTGCCAGCTCACCGACAGGGGAAGAGACCCAGTACTTC
TRBV6-4	.	.	15	TRBJ1-5	CASSRMAGENQPQHF	TGTGCCAGCAGTCGTATGGCAGGGGAGAATCAGCCCCAGCATTTT
TRBV19	once	TRBD1	15	TRBJ1-4	CASGTVRGHDEKLFF	TGTGCCAGCGGGACAGTGAGGGGACATGATGAAAAACTGTTTTTT
TRBV11-2	.	.	13	TRBJ1-6	CASSPGRDSPLHF	TGTGCCAGCAGTCCGGGCAGGGATTCACCCCTCCACTTT
TRBV19	.	.	15	TRBJ2-1	CASSIAGPTYNEQFF	TGTGCCAGTAGTATAGCGGGACCCACCTACAATGAGCAGTTCTTC
TRBV25-1	.	TRBD1	15	TRBJ1-5	CASSEEGARDQPQHF	TGTGCCAGCAGTGAGGAGGGGGCGAGGGATCAGCCCCAGCATTTT
TRBV30	once	.	12	TRBJ1-1	CAWSAGGFQAFF	TGTGCCTGGAGTGCAGGAGGGTTTCAGGCTTTCTTT
TRBV18	.	.	13	TRBJ2-7	CASSATAGYEQYF	TGTGCCAGCTCAGCGACAGCGGGTTACGAGCAGTACTTC
TRBV29-1	.	TRBD2	13	TRBJ2-7	CSVEGLAGGEQYF	TGCAGCGTTGAAGGACTAGCCGGCGGCGAGCAGTACTTC
TRBV2	.	.	12	TRBJ2-7	CASSDRFYEQYF	TGTGCCAGCAGTGATAGGTTTTACGAGCAGTACTTC
TRBV9	.	.	17	TRBJ1-3	CASSVVGVRGRGNTIYF	TGTGCCAGCAGCGTAGTGGGCGTCCGGGGAAGAGGAAACACCATATATTTT